This record covers a single T cell receptor (beta chain). Its antigen target is currently unknown. Base qualities are not provided; no much larger clone lies one nucleotide away. The instrument given in TCRdb is Illumina HiSeq 1500. Starting from the raw public reads, TCRdb applied fastp trimming at Q25, assembled clones with MiXCR and retained in-frame beta chains. Each entry is one CDR3 protein sequence, shown with its most common DNA and genes. A total of 200,000 to 250,000 distinct CDR3 sequences appear in this sample, 30% to 45% of them only once. Roughly three fifths of the sample goes to the ten largest clones. The CDR3 holds 17 amino acids from the cysteine to the phenylalanine. CDR3 DNA is the only sequence kept; it has 51 bases, read in frame from the first base. The germline V gene yields MDHEN for CDR1 and SYDVKM for CDR2. V loses 3 bases at its end and J loses 0 bases; junction bases beyond the gene matches: 5.

This entry belongs to a study of T cell repertoires in cytomegalovirus infection (dated by TCRdb to about 2019). About the study as a whole: Alongside well-studied HLA-B-restricted epitopes, the peptide stimulations were aimed at recently identified HLA-C-restricted CMV epitopes, whose presentation resists viral immunomodulation. Because public TCR beta signatures pointed to carriage of CMV infection together with the matching HLA type, the HLA type of each donor mattered for the analysis. General findings and caveats noted by the study authors: The ex vivo response was dominated by HLA-C-restricted CMV-specific TCR beta clonotypes, and the single most frequent clonotype in two of eight donors was supplied by these HLA-C-restricted clonotypes. In both this cohort and an independent cohort of 352 donors, the cumulative frequency of public TCR beta family members distinguished carriers of CMV infection plus the relevant HLA type.

The treatment or condition label for this specimen denotes: in vitro stimulation with specific CMV peptide epitopes to enrich CMV-specific T cells. The sequence links TRBV28 to TRBJ2-1; TRBD2 fits 10 bases in the junction. The source material was CD8+ T cells from cultured PBMCs, sampled from culture after CMV antigen stimulation. The clonotype originates from a human donor in good health (CMV status not recorded). Some clones in this sample may be carry-over from other donors' samples. DNA sequence: TGTGCCAGCAGTTTCCGGACTAGCGGAAGCTCCTACAATGAGCAGTTCTTC. The translation is CASSFRTSGSSYNEQFF. With the rest looked up from the reference TRBV28 and TRBJ2-1 genes rather than sequenced, the full variable domain is DVKVTQSSRYLVKRTGEKVFLECVQDMDHENMFWYRQDPGLGLRLIYFSYDVKMKEKGDIPEGYSVSREKKERFSLILESASTNQTSMYLCASSFRTSGSSYNEQFFGPGTRLTVL.